This T cell receptor (beta chain) was documented in a study of T-cell memory formation after mild COVID-19. The CDR3 sequence is 17 residues long. The V gene's germline CDR1 is SGHKS and CDR2 YYEKEE (reference sequence). J lost 2 bases, V lost 5 bases, and 9 bases had no gene match. TCRdb ran MiXCR on the 5' RACE reads and lists one entry per CDR3 protein. The sample consists of approximately 98,000 distinct CDR3 sequences, roughly a sixth of them appearing once. This clonotype was counted ten times or more. This sequence joins TRBV5-5 and TRBJ2-1; TRBD2 agrees at 11 bases. The specimen was PBMCs or a T cell subset sorted from them (not recorded which). This TCR was recovered from a man between 18 and 35 years old who had mild COVID-19 (a few samples of this study predate the infection). Cell type and time point are not known. DNA for the CDR3: TGTGCCAGCAGTCCCCGCCTAGCGGGGGGCGCCTACAATGAGCAGTTCTTC. This encodes CASSPRLAGGAYNEQFF.